These 3 T cell receptor beta chains were all obtained from the same sample, sequenced in a study of blood T cells in healthy people across ages. Next came a second PCR, run for about 7 to 12 cycles, which used a sample-barcoded 5' primer along with a J-beta primer mix. TCRdb analysed the 5' RACE reads with MiXCR anew, one entry per CDR3 protein. The sample lists 630,000 or so distinct CDR3 sequences, less than 35% seen once, with 15% to 18% in the top ten. Sequenced input: blood. These receptors were obtained from a woman over 75 in good health.

This chain connects TRBV18 to TRBJ1-2, with unresolved D. Trimming removed 4 bases at V and 10 bases at J, with 10 bases between. The CDR3 sequence is 11 residues long. Per the germline V gene, CDR1 is KGHSH and CDR2 is LQKENI. This CDR3 is CASSQAEDYTF. The CDR3 DNA is TGTGCCAGCTCACAGGCAGAAGACTACACCTTC.

This rearrangement joins TRBV12-3 or TRBV12-4 to TRBJ2-5, with TRBD2 matching 9 bases. V lost 8 bases and J lost 1; bases outside the gene matches: 5. The CDR3 is 14 amino acids. The CDR3 region has the DNA TGTGCCAGCCGGAGCGGGGGGCCCCAAGAGACCCAGTACTTC. Translating gives CASRSGGPQETQYF.

This clonotype has more than one count but fewer than ten. This sequence joins TRBV20-1 and TRBJ2-1; possible D gene TRBD1, 5 bases. Germline CDR1 and CDR2: DFQATT and SNEGSKA (reference sequence). Trimming removed 4 bases from V and 4 bases from J, with 14 bases in between. The CDR3 covers 14 residues. The DNA of the CDR3 is TGCAGTGCTACACAAGGGGCAGCTTACAATGAGCAGTTCTTC. As protein: CSATQGAAYNEQFF.